This T cell receptor beta chain appears in the sequencing data of a study of blood T cell repertoires in COVID-19. Overall study context: Samples taken during acute and convalescent COVID-19 were collected in the United States, Italy and Spain. T cells, B-cell-depleted T cells, or PBMCs supplied cDNA or gDNA.

Germline assignment: CDR1 SEHNR and CDR2 FQNEAQ (reference sequence). V was cut by 3 bases and J by 6 bases, with 11 bases left in between. This CDR3 is built from 14 residues. In the source study's methods: Reference gene primer amplification gave estimated nucleated cell counts. Profiled with immunoSEQ multiplex PCR; TCRdb holds only in-frame clones, not every one. Clone size and V and J calls were adopted from that table, with D and trimming inferred from the DNA. Here the sample spans more than 150,000 clones, about 83% being singletons. The V gene is TRBV7-9, the J gene TRBJ2-2; D is unresolved. This TCR came from a woman older than 75 with acute or convalescent COVID-19. The sequenced material came from peripheral blood. CDR3 protein: CASSFARSSGELFF. CDR3 in DNA: TGTGCCAGCAGCTTCGCCAGGTCGTCCGGGGAGCTGTTTTTT.